A selection of T cell receptor beta chains follows, all from one sample in a study of shared clonotypes between healthy human individuals. Sequencing used immunoSEQ multiplex PCR; TCRdb keeps in-frame clones, though not all of them. The repertoire holds nearly 2 million clones, with about 95% as singletons. What was sequenced was naive CD8+ T cells sorted from blood. The receptors shown here come from a man between 18 and 29 years old in good health. CDR3s include the opening cysteine and the closing phenylalanine or tryptophan. Fields, in order: J gene, D gene, V gene, clone size, CDR3 DNA, CDR3 protein. D genes are given only for firm matches. Some rows mark clone size as missing; the rest say once, few, many or name a class of expanded clone.

J gene: TRBJ1-1; D gene: NA; V gene: TRBV7-2; clone size: NA; CDR3 DNA: TGTGCCAGCAGCTTAAAATCCCACCTGTACACTGAAGCTTTCTTT; CDR3 protein: CASSLKSHLYTEAFF
J gene: TRBJ1-4; D gene: TRBD1; V gene: TRBV9; clone size: NA; CDR3 DNA: TGTGCCAGCAGCGAAGGGGGCGCCTACGGTGAAAAACTGTTTTTT; CDR3 protein: CASSEGGAYGEKLFF
J gene: TRBJ2-3; D gene: NA; V gene: TRBV6-5; clone size: NA; CDR3 DNA: TGTGCCAGCAGTTACATGAACGGGAACACAGATACGCAGTATTTT; CDR3 protein: CASSYMNGNTDTQYF
J gene: TRBJ1-4; D gene: NA; V gene: TRBV28; clone size: once; CDR3 DNA: TGTGCCAGCAGTCCAATGGACAGTAATGAAAAACTGTTTTTT; CDR3 protein: CASSPMDSNEKLFF
J gene: TRBJ2-3; D gene: TRBD2; V gene: TRBV7-9; clone size: once; CDR3 DNA: TGTGCCAGCGAAGCGGGAGGAGAGGGACGTGGCACAGATACGCAGTATTTT; CDR3 protein: CASEAGGEGRGTDTQYF
J gene: TRBJ2-6; D gene: NA; V gene: TRBV7-9; clone size: NA; CDR3 DNA: TGTGCCAGCAGCTTAGCTTGGGGTGTGCCCTCTGGGGCCAACGTCCTGACTTTC; CDR3 protein: CASSLAWGVPSGANVLTF
J gene: TRBJ2-7; D gene: NA; V gene: TRBV6-6; clone size: NA; CDR3 DNA: TGTGCCAGCAGTTACTCGCGGGGGCAACAAGAGCAGTACTTC; CDR3 protein: CASSYSRGQQEQYF
J gene: TRBJ1-4; D gene: NA; V gene: TRBV13; clone size: NA; CDR3 DNA: TGTGCCAGCAGCTTAAACTTAGGTGAAAAACTGTTTTTT; CDR3 protein: CASSLNLGEKLFF
J gene: TRBJ2-7; D gene: NA; V gene: TRBV7-8; clone size: NA; CDR3 DNA: TGTGCCAGCAGCTTCGAGTGGTCGGGGAGTGAGACAGCATCAACCTACGAGCAGTACTTC; CDR3 protein: CASSFEWSGSETASTYEQYF
J gene: TRBJ2-1; D gene: NA; V gene: TRBV27; clone size: NA; CDR3 DNA: TGTGCCAGCAGCCTCATCCAGGCCTACTACTACAATGAGCAGTTCTTC; CDR3 protein: CASSLIQAYYYNEQFF
J gene: TRBJ1-1; D gene: NA; V gene: TRBV6-5; clone size: few; CDR3 DNA: TGTGCCAGCAGAAAGGGACTGGGGAACACTGAAGCTTTCTTT; CDR3 protein: CASRKGLGNTEAFF
J gene: TRBJ2-5; D gene: NA; V gene: TRBV5-1; clone size: NA; CDR3 DNA: TGCGCCAGCAGCCAGGGAGTAAATGGGGAGACCCAGTACTTC; CDR3 protein: CASSQGVNGETQYF
J gene: TRBJ2-7; D gene: NA; V gene: TRBV10-3; clone size: NA; CDR3 DNA: TGTGCCATCAGCTCCGACGGAGCCCATTACGAGCAGTACTTC; CDR3 protein: CAISSDGAHYEQYF
J gene: TRBJ1-1; D gene: NA; V gene: TRBV5-4; clone size: NA; CDR3 DNA: TGTGCCAGCAGCCTTGGGGGGAGCACTGAAGCTTTCTTT; CDR3 protein: CASSLGGSTEAFF
J gene: TRBJ2-7; D gene: TRBD2; V gene: TRBV5-6; clone size: NA; CDR3 DNA: TGTGCCAGCAGCTTGGCCGGTTTCTCGGGAGGGTTCTCCTACGAGCAGTACTTC; CDR3 protein: CASSLAGFSGGFSYEQYF
J gene: TRBJ1-3; D gene: NA; V gene: TRBV30; clone size: NA; CDR3 DNA: TGTGCCTGGACCACCGAATTAGGAAACACCATATATTTT; CDR3 protein: CAWTTELGNTIYF
J gene: TRBJ1-2; D gene: NA; V gene: TRBV4-1; clone size: NA; CDR3 DNA: TGCGCCAGCAGCCAACGATTTCCCAGCTTAAACTATGGCTACACCTTC; CDR3 protein: CASSQRFPSLNYGYTF
J gene: TRBJ2-3; D gene: NA; V gene: TRBV7-6; clone size: NA; CDR3 DNA: TGTGCCAGCAGCTTAGGTGGTCCAGATACGCAGTATTTT; CDR3 protein: CASSLGGPDTQYF
J gene: TRBJ2-1; D gene: NA; V gene: TRBV6-6; clone size: NA; CDR3 DNA: TGTGCCAGCAGTAGCGAGCTCCACAATGAGCAGTTCTTC; CDR3 protein: CASSSELHNEQFF
J gene: TRBJ2-3; D gene: NA; V gene: TRBV7-2; clone size: NA; CDR3 DNA: TGTGCCAGCAGCTTAGTCCACACAGATACGCAGTATTTT; CDR3 protein: CASSLVHTDTQYF
J gene: TRBJ2-5; D gene: NA; V gene: TRBV9; clone size: once; CDR3 DNA: TGTGCCAGCAGCGTCGGGGGGCAAACCCAAGAGACCCAGTACTTC; CDR3 protein: CASSVGGQTQETQYF
J gene: TRBJ1-5; D gene: NA; V gene: TRBV4-1; clone size: NA; CDR3 DNA: TGCGCCAGCAGCCGGGAGGATCCTTATAGCAATCAGCCCCAGCATTTT; CDR3 protein: CASSREDPYSNQPQHF
J gene: TRBJ2-2; D gene: NA; V gene: TRBV4-1; clone size: NA; CDR3 DNA: TGCGCCAGCAGCCGACAGGCGAACACCGAGGAGCTGTTTTTT; CDR3 protein: CASSRQANTEELFF
J gene: TRBJ2-7; D gene: NA; V gene: TRBV5-1; clone size: NA; CDR3 DNA: TGCGCCAGCAGCTTGTCGCGTCCTGCGGCAGGCTACGAGCAGTACTTC; CDR3 protein: CASSLSRPAAGYEQYF
J gene: TRBJ1-6; D gene: TRBD1; V gene: TRBV25-1; clone size: few; CDR3 DNA: TGTGCCAGGGACAGGGGAAGATCACCCCTCCACTTT; CDR3 protein: CARDRGRSPLHF
J gene: TRBJ2-7; D gene: NA; V gene: TRBV6-5; clone size: NA; CDR3 DNA: TGTGCCAGCAGCAACACAGGGATCCTAAACTACGAGCAGTACTTC; CDR3 protein: CASSNTGILNYEQYF
J gene: TRBJ1-1; D gene: NA; V gene: TRBV5-6; clone size: NA; CDR3 DNA: TGTGCCAGCAGCTTGTTGGGGAGGGGGATTGAAGCTTTCTTT; CDR3 protein: CASSLLGRGIEAFF
J gene: TRBJ2-7; D gene: NA; V gene: TRBV27; clone size: NA; CDR3 DNA: TGTGCCAGCAGTCTTCTTCCCGGCGTCTCCTACGAGCAGTACTTC; CDR3 protein: CASSLLPGVSYEQYF
J gene: TRBJ2-7; D gene: NA; V gene: TRBV27; clone size: once; CDR3 DNA: TGTGCCAGCAGTTTATCGGGCAGGGACTACGAGCAGTACTTC; CDR3 protein: CASSLSGRDYEQYF
J gene: TRBJ2-3; D gene: NA; V gene: TRBV7-8; clone size: NA; CDR3 DNA: TGTGCCAGCAGCTTAGGTCTTTTTGGCACAGATACGCAGTATTTT; CDR3 protein: CASSLGLFGTDTQYF
J gene: TRBJ2-7; D gene: NA; V gene: TRBV5-1; clone size: NA; CDR3 DNA: TGCGCCAGCAGCTTGGGCCCCGGACAGATAAACTTCTACGAGCAGTACTTC; CDR3 protein: CASSLGPGQINFYEQYF
J gene: TRBJ2-7; D gene: NA; V gene: TRBV9; clone size: NA; CDR3 DNA: TGTGCCAGCAGCGCAATAGAGACGGCCCCTCGCTACGAGCAGTACTTC; CDR3 protein: CASSAIETAPRYEQYF
J gene: TRBJ2-7; D gene: NA; V gene: TRBV7-3; clone size: NA; CDR3 DNA: TGTGCCAGCAGCGCCAGCGGGTCCTCCTACGAGCAGTACTTC; CDR3 protein: CASSASGSSYEQYF
J gene: TRBJ1-3; D gene: NA; V gene: TRBV6-1; clone size: NA; CDR3 DNA: TGTGCCAGCGGTGCCGACAGGAGCTCTGGAAACACCATATATTTT; CDR3 protein: CASGADRSSGNTIYF
J gene: TRBJ1-6; D gene: NA; V gene: TRBV5-4; clone size: few; CDR3 DNA: TGTGCCAGCAGCTTGGGCACAGACCCTAATTCACCCCTCCACTTT; CDR3 protein: CASSLGTDPNSPLHF
J gene: TRBJ2-2; D gene: TRBD1; V gene: TRBV7-8; clone size: NA; CDR3 DNA: TGTGCCAGCAGCGAACGCTCGGACAGGGGGGAAATCGCCGGGGAGCTGTTTTTT; CDR3 protein: CASSERSDRGEIAGELFF
J gene: TRBJ2-5; D gene: NA; V gene: TRBV6-5; clone size: once; CDR3 DNA: TGTGCCAGCAGCTTTCAGGGGATTCAAGAGACCCAGTACTTC; CDR3 protein: CASSFQGIQETQYF
J gene: TRBJ2-2; D gene: NA; V gene: TRBV25-1; clone size: NA; CDR3 DNA: TGTGCCAGCAGACAGGGTTGGAACACCGGGGAGCTGTTTTTT; CDR3 protein: CASRQGWNTGELFF
J gene: TRBJ2-7; D gene: NA; V gene: TRBV5-6; clone size: NA; CDR3 DNA: TGTGCCAGCAGCCCCGGCGGGGTTCGAGAGCAGTACTTC; CDR3 protein: CASSPGGVREQYF
J gene: TRBJ1-3; D gene: NA; V gene: TRBV4-2; clone size: NA; CDR3 DNA: TGTGCCAGCAGCCAGGACAGCTCTGGAAACACCATATATTTT; CDR3 protein: CASSQDSSGNTIYF
J gene: TRBJ2-7; D gene: NA; V gene: TRBV27; clone size: NA; CDR3 DNA: TGTGCCAGCAGTTTAAGGGCACCCTACGAGCAGTACTTC; CDR3 protein: CASSLRAPYEQYF
J gene: TRBJ1-1; D gene: NA; V gene: TRBV6-5; clone size: NA; CDR3 DNA: TGTGCCAGCAGTTTAGGGGGGGAGAACACTGAAGCTTTCTTT; CDR3 protein: CASSLGGENTEAFF
J gene: TRBJ2-5; D gene: TRBD2; V gene: TRBV10-2; clone size: NA; CDR3 DNA: TGCGCCAGCAGTGAAGGAACTAGCGGGTTTAAAGAGACCCAGTACTTC; CDR3 protein: CASSEGTSGFKETQYF
J gene: TRBJ2-5; D gene: TRBD2; V gene: TRBV4-3; clone size: NA; CDR3 DNA: TGCGCCAGCAGCCAAGGGGAGGGACTAGCGTCGGAGACCCAGTACTTC; CDR3 protein: CASSQGEGLASETQYF
J gene: TRBJ2-7; D gene: NA; V gene: TRBV6-5; clone size: NA; CDR3 DNA: TGTGCCAGCAGTTATGAGGCAGGCGCCTACGAGCAGTACTTC; CDR3 protein: CASSYEAGAYEQYF
J gene: TRBJ1-6; D gene: NA; V gene: TRBV4-1; clone size: NA; CDR3 DNA: TGCGCCAGCAGCCAAGATTCCACGGCAGGGGACTCACCCCTCCACTTT; CDR3 protein: CASSQDSTAGDSPLHF